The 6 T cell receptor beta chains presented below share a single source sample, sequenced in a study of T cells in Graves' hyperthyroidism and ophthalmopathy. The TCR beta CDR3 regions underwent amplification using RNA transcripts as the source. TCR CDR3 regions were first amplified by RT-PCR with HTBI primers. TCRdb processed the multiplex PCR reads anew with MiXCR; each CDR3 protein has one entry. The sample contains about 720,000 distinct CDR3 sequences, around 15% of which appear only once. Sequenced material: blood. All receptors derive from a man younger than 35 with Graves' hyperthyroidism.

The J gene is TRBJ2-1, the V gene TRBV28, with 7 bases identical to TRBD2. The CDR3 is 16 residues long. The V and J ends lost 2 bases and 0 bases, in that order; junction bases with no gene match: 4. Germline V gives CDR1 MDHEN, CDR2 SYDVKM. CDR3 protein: CASSLNGGSSYNEQFF. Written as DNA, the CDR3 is TGTGCCAGCAGTTTAAACGGGGGGAGCTCCTACAATGAGCAGTTCTTC.

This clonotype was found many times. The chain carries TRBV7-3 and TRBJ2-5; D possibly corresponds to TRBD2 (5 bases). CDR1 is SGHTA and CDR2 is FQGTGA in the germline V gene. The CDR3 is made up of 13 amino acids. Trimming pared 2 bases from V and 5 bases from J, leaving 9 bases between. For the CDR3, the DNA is TGTGCCAGCAGCTTACTAGCATCGGAGACCCAGTACTTC. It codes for CASSLLASETQYF.

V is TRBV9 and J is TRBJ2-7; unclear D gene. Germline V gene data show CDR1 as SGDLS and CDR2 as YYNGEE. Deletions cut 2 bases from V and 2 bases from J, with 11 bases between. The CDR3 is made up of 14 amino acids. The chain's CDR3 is CASSVASGPYEQYF. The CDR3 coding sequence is TGTGCCAGCAGCGTCGCCTCCGGCCCCTACGAGCAGTACTTC.

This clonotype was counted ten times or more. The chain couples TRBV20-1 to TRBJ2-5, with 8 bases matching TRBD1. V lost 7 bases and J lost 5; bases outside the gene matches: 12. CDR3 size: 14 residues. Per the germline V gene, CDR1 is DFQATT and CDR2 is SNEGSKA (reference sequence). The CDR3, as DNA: TGCAGTGGAACAGGGGGGAGTCGGCGGGAGACCCAGTACTTC. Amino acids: CSGTGGSRRETQYF.

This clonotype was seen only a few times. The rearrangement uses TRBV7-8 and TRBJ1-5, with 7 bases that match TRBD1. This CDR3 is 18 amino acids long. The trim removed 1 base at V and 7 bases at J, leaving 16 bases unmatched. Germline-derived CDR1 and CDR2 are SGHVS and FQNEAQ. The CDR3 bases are TGTGCCAGCAGCTTAGTCACTAGACAGGGACCGGGGGAGCAGCCCCAGCATTTT. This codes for CASSLVTRQGPGEQPQHF.

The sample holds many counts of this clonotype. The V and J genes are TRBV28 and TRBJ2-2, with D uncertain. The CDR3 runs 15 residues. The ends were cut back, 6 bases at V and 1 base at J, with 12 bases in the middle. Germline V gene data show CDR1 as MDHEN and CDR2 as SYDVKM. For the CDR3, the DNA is TGTGCCAGCAGCTCAACGAGTAAGAACACCGGGGAGCTGTTTTTT. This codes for CASSSTSKNTGELFF. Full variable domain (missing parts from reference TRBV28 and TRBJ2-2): DVKVTQSSRYLVKRTGEKVFLECVQDMDHENMFWYRQDPGLGLRLIYFSYDVKMKEKGDIPEGYSVSREKKERFSLILESASTNQTSMYLCASSSTSKNTGELFFGEGSRLTVL.